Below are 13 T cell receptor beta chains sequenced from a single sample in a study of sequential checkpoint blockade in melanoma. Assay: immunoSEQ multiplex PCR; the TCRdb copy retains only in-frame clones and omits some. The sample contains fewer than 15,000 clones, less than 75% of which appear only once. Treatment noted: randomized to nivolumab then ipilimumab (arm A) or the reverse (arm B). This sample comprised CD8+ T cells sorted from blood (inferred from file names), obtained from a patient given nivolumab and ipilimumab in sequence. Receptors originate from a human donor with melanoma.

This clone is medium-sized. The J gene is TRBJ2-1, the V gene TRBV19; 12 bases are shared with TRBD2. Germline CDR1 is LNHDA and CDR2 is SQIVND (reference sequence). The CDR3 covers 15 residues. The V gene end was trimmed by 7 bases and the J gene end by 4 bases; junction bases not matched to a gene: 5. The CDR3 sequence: CASKMTSGSYNEQFF. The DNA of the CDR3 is TGTGCCAGTAAAATGACTAGCGGGAGTTACAATGAGCAGTTCTTC.

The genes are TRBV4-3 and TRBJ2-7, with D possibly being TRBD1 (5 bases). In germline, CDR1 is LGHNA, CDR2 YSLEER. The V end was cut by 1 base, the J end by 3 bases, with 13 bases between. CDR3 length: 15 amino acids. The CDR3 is CASSQANRLGYEQYF. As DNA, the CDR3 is TGCGCCAGCAGCCAAGCCAACAGGTTAGGCTACGAGCAGTACTTC.

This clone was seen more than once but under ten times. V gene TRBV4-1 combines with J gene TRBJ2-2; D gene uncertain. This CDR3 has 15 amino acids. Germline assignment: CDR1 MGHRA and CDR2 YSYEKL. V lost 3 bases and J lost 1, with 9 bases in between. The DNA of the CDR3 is TGCGCCAGCAGCCAGAGCACTATGAACACCGGGGAGCTGTTTTTT. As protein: CASSQSTMNTGELFF.

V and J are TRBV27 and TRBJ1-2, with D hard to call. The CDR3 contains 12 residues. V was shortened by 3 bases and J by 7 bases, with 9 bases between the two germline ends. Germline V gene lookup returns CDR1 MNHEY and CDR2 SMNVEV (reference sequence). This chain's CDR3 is CASSFEGIGYTF. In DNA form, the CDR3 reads TGTGCCAGCAGTTTTGAGGGAATTGGCTACACCTTC.

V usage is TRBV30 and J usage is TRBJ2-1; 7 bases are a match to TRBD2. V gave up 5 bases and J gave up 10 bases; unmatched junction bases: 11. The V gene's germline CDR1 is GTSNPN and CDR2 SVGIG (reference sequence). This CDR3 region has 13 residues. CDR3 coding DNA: TGTGCCTGGGGTGGGGCAAGTAGCGGGGAGCAGTTCTTC. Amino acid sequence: CAWGGASSGEQFF.

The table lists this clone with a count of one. The CDR3 DNA reads TGTGCCAGCAGCGCCTTTGGGACAGAGAACACCGGGGAGCTGTTTTTT. It is translated as CASSAFGTENTGELFF. The gene calls are TRBV7-9 and TRBJ2-2, with TRBD1 matching over 7 bases. This CDR3 spans 16 amino acids. Per the germline V gene, CDR1 is SEHNR and CDR2 is FQNEAQ (reference sequence). V trimming: 5 bases; J trimming: 1 base; junction bases outside the gene matches: 7.

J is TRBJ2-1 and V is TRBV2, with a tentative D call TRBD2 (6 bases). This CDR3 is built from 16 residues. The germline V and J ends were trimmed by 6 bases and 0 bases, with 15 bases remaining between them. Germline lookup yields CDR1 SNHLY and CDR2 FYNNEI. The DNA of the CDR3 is TGTGCCAGCAGCCCCGAGAGGCGGGGCTCCTACAATGAGCAGTTCTTC. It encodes CASSPERRGSYNEQFF.

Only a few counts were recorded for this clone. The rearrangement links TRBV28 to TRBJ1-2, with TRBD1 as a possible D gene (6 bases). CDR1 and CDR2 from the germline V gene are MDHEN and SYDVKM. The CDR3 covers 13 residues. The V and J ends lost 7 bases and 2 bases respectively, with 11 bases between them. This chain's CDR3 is CASKLTGNYGYTF. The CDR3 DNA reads TGTGCCAGCAAGCTTACAGGGAACTATGGCTACACCTTC.

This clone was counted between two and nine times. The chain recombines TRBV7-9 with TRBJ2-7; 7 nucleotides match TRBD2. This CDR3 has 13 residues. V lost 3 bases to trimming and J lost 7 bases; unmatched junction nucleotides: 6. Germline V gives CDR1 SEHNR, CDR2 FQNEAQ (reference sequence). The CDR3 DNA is TGTGCCAGCAGCTTGGGGGGGAGCGGGGAGCAGTACTTC. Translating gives CASSLGGSGEQYF.

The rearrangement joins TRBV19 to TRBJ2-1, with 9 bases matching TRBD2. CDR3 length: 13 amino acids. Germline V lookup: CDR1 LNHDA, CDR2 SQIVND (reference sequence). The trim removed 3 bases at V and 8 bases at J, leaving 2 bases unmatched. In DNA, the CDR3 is TGTGCCAGTAGTATTACTAGCGGGTATGAGCAGTTCTTC. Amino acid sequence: CASSITSGYEQFF.

The CDR3 spells CASSRSGGLDEQYF. The CDR3 nucleotides read TGTGCCAGCAGCCGCAGCGGGGGATTGGACGAGCAGTACTTC. The J gene is TRBJ2-7, the V gene TRBV7-2, with 8 bases matching TRBD2. CDR1 and CDR2 from the germline V gene are SGHTA and FQGNSA. This CDR3 region has 14 residues. The trim removed 5 bases at V and 5 bases at J, leaving 8 bases unmatched.

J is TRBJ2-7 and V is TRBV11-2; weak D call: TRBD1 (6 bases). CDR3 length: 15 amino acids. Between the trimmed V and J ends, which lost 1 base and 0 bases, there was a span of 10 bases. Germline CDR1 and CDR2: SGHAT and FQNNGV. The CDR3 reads CASSLGGQSSYEQYF. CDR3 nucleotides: TGTGCCAGCAGCTTAGGGGGGCAGAGCTCCTACGAGCAGTACTTC.

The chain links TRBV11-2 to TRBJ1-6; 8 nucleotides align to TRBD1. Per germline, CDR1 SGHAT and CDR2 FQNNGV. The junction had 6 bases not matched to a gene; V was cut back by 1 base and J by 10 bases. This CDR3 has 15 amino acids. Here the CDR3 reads CASSLGRTGLSPLHF. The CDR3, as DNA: TGTGCCAGCAGCTTAGGGCGGACAGGGCTCTCACCCCTCCACTTT.